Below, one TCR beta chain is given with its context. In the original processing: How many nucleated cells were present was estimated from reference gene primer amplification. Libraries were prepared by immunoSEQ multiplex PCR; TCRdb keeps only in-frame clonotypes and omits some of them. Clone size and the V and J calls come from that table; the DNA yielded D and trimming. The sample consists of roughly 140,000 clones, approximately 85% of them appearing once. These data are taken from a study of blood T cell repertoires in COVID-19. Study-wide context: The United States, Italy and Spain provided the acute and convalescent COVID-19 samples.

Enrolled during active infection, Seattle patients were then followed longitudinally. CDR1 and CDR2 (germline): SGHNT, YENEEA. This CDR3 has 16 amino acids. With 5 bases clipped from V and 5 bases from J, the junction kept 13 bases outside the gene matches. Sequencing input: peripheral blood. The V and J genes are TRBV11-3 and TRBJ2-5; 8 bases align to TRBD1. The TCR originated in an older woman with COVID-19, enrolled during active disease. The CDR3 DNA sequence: TGTGCCAGCAGCCCGAGGGGACAGGCCCTAGGGGAGACCCAGTACTTC. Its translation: CASSPRGQALGETQYF.